This note documents a single TCR beta chain sequence. The data stem from a study of T cell responses to AZD1222 COVID-19 vaccine. The CDR3 runs 18 residues. V lost 2 bases and J lost 2; bases outside the gene matches: 9. CDR1 and CDR2 (germline): ENHRY, SYGVKD. Profiled with immunoSEQ multiplex PCR; TCRdb holds only in-frame clones, not every one. The sample lists roughly 90,000 clones, 80% to 90% occurring once. The chain links TRBV10-3 to TRBJ1-3; 10 bases align to TRBD1. Sequenced here: peripheral blood, sampled 28 days after the second AZD1222 dose. This clonotype originated in an adult who received the AZD1222 COVID-19 vaccine. CDR3 region: CAISEIGTGALTGNTIYF. In DNA, the CDR3 is TGTGCCATCAGTGAGATAGGGACAGGGGCGCTTACTGGAAACACCATATATTTT.